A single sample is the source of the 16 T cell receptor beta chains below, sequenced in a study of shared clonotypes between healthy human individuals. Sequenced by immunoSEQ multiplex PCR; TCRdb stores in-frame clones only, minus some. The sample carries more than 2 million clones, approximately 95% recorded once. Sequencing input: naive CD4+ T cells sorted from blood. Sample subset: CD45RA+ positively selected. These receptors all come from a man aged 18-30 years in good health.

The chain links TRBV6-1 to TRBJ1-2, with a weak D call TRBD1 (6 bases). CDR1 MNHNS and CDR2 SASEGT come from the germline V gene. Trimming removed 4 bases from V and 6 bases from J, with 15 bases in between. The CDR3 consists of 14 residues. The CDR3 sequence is CASSGVGGVDGYTF. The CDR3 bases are TGTGCCAGCAGTGGTGTGGGGGGCGTAGATGGCTACACCTTC.

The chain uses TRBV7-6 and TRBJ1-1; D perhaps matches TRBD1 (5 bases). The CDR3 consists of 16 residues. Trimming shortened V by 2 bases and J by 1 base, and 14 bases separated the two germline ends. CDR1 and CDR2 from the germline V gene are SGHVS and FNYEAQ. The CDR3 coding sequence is TGTGCCAGCAGCTTACAGGCCGGGGCCTCGAACACTGAAGCTTTCTTT. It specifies CASSLQAGASNTEAFF.

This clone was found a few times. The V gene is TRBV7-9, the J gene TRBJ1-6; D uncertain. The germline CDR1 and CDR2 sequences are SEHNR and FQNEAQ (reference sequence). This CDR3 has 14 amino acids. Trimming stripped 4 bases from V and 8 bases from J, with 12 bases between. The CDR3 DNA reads TGTGCCAGCAGCTCCACGCTTTTGGATTCACCCCTCCACTTT. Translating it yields CASSSTLLDSPLHF.

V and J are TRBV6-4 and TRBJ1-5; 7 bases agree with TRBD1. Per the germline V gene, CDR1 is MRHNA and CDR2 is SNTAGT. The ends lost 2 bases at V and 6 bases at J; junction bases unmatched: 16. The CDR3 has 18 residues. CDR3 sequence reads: CASSDVPKDRLGTQPQHF. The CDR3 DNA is TGTGCCAGCAGTGACGTACCTAAGGACAGGTTGGGCACTCAGCCCCAGCATTTT.

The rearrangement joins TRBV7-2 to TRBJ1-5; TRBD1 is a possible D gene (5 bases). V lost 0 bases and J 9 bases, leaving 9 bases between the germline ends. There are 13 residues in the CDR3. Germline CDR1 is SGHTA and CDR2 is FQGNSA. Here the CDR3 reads CASSLAGALPQHF. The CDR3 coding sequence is TGTGCCAGCAGCTTAGCCGGGGCCCTGCCCCAGCATTTT.

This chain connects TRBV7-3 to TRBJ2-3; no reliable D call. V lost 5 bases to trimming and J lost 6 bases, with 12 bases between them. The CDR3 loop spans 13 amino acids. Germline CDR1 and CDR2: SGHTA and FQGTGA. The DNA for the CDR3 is TGTGCCAGCAGCCCCGACTTGGCCGATACGCAGTATTTT. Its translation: CASSPDLADTQYF.

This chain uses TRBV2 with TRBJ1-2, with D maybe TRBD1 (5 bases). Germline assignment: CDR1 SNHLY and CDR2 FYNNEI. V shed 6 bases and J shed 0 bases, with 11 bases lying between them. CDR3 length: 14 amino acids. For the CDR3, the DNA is TGTGCCAGCAGACCCAGGGCTCCTAACTATGGCTACACCTTC. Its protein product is CASRPRAPNYGYTF.

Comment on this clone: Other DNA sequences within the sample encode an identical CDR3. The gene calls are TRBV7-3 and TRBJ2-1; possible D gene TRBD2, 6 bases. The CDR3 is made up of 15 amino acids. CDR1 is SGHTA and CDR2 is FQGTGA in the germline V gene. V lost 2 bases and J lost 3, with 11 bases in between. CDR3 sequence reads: CASSLSGGLYNEQFF. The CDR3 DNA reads TGTGCCAGCAGCTTATCCGGGGGACTCTACAATGAGCAGTTCTTC.

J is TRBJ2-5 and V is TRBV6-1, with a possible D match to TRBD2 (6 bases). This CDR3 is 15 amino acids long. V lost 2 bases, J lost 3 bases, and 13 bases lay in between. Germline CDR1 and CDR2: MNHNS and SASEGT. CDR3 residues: CASSENTSRKETQYF. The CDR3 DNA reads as TGTGCCAGCAGTGAAAATACTAGCAGAAAAGAGACCCAGTACTTC.

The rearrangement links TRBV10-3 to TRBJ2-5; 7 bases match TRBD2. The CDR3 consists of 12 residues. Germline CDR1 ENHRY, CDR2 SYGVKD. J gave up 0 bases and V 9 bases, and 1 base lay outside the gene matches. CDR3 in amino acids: CAIGTNQETQYF. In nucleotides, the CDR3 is TGTGCCATTGGGACTAACCAAGAGACCCAGTACTTC.

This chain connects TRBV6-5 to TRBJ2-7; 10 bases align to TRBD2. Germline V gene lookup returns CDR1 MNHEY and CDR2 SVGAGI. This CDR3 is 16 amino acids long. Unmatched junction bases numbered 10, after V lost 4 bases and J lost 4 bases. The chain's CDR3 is CASSSSASGRGYEQYF. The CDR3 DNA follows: TGTGCCAGCAGTTCCTCCGCTAGCGGGAGAGGGTACGAGCAGTACTTC.

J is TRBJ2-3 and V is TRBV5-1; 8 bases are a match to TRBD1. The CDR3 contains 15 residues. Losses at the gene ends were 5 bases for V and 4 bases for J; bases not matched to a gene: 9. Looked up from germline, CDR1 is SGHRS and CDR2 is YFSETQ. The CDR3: CASRDGQGMSDTQYF. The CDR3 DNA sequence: TGCGCCAGCAGAGACGGACAGGGTATGTCAGATACGCAGTATTTT.

The CDR3 coding sequence is TGTGCCAGTAGTATAGAGGGGACAGGGGTACAAGAGACCCAGTACTTC. Its translation: CASSIEGTGVQETQYF. The V gene is TRBV19, the J gene TRBJ2-5; 10 bases fit TRBD1. CDR1 LNHDA and CDR2 SQIVND come from the germline V gene (reference sequence). The CDR3 covers 16 residues. The J segment lost 2 bases and the V segment lost 0 bases, leaving 3 bases of the junction unmatched.

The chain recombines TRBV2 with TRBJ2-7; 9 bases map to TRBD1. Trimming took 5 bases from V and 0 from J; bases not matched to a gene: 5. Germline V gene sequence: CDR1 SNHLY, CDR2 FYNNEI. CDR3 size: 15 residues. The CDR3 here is CASSRTTGGSYEQYF. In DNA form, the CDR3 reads TGTGCCAGCAGTAGAACGACAGGGGGCTCCTACGAGCAGTACTTC.

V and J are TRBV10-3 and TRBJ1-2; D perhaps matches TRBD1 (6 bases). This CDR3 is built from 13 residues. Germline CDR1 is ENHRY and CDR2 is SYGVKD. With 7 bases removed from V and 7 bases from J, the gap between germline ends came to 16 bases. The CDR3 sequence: CAINPGGGFGYTF. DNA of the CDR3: TGTGCCATCAACCCGGGGGGCGGATTTGGCTACACCTTC.

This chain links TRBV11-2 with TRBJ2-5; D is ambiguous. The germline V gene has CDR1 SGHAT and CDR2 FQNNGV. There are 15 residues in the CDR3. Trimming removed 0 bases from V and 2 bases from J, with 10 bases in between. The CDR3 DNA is TGTGCCAGCAGCTTAGATTACGGCTTGCAAGAGACCCAGTACTTC. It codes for CASSLDYGLQETQYF.